This record looks at one T cell receptor (beta chain) sequence and its context. Its antigen is not identified. Germline is not matched at one junction end, which may reflect a read error. The germline V gene has CDR1 DFQATT and CDR2 SNEGSKA (reference sequence). The CDR3 spans 15 residues. The template was RNA from unsorted bulk tissue. This non-tumor lung sample came from over 3 cm beyond the tumor edge. The library came from three nested PCR rounds adapted from ARM-PCR protocols. TCRdb processed the multiplex PCR reads anew with MiXCR; each CDR3 protein has one entry. The repertoire holds 60,000 or so distinct CDR3 sequences, with more than 55% as singletons. The data are from a study of tumor and adjacent non-tumor tissue in lung cancer. In the study overall: Aged roughly 30 to 76 years, patients included nine to eleven men and a few women with stage I to III disease. On average, productive TCRbeta reads reached about 4.17 million per sample. Overall study findings and caveats: TCR diversity was significantly greater in tumor than normal lung tissue.

Specimen: distant non-tumor lung tissue. The sequence derives from a man between 70 and 80 years old with non-small cell lung cancer. The chain couples TRBV20-1 to TRBJ2-1; D might be TRBD1 (6 bases). CDR3 amino acids: CSVRDRGTSFNEQFF. CDR3 DNA: TGCAGTGTTAGAGACAGAGGGACATCTTTCAATGAGCAGTTCTTC.